This TCR beta chain derives from a study of CD8 T cells in Susac syndrome. CDR1 is MNHEY, CDR2 SMNVEV, per germline (reference sequence). The CDR3 has 14 residues. Trimming took 2 bases from V and 4 from J, leaving 10 bases between them. Random hexamers were used to reverse transcribe the RNA input (about 0.45 to 1 ug). A single record per CDR3 protein comes from TCRdb applying MiXCR to the immunoSEQ multiplex PCR reads. The sample comprises under 200,000 distinct CDR3 sequences, over 75% of which are singletons, and about 0.1% rests with the top ten. The receptor's source is a human donor with Susac syndrome. Sequenced sample: CD4+ T cells from PBMCs. V gene TRBV27 combines with J gene TRBJ2-3; D perhaps matches TRBD1 (6 bases). CDR3 sequence (DNA): TGTGCCAGCAGTTTACACAGGGTGGCAGATACGCAGTATTTT. It encodes CASSLHRVADTQYF.